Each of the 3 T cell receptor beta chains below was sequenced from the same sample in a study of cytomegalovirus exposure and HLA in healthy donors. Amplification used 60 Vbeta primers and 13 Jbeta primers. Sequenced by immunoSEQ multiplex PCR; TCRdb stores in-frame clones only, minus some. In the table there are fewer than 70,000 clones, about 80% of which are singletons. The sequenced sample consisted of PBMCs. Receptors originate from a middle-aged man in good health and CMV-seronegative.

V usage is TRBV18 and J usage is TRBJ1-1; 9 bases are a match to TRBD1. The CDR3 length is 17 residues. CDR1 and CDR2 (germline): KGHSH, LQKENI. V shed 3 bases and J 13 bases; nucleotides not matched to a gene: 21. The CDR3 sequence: CASSPKQGAYLSGEGFF. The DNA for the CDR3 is TGTGCCAGCTCACCGAAACAGGGGGCGTATTTATCTGGGGAGGGTTTCTTT. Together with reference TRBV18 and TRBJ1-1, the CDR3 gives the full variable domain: NAGVMQNPRHLVRRRGQEARLRCSPMKGHSHVYWYRQLPEEGLKFMVYLQKENIIDESGMPKERFSAEFPKEGPSILRIQQVVRGDSAAYFCASSPKQGAYLSGEGFFGQGTRLTVV.

CDR3 nucleotides: TGTGCCAGCAGTCAGGAGGGGCCCTATGGCTACACCTTC. Translation gives CASSQEGPYGYTF. The gene calls are TRBV6-6 and TRBJ1-2, with D perhaps TRBD1 (5 bases). The length of the CDR3 is 13 residues. Deletions cut 5 bases from V and 4 bases from J, with 11 bases between. Germline V lookup: CDR1 MNHNY, CDR2 SVGAGI (reference sequence).

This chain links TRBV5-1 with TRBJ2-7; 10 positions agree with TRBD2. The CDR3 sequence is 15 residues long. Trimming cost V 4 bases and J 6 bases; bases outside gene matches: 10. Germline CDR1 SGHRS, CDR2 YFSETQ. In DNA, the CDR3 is TGCGCCAGCAGCCCCGAAGCGGGGGGGCCTTCCGAGCAGTACTTC. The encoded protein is CASSPEAGGPSEQYF.